Each of the 24 T cell receptor beta chains below was sequenced from the same sample in a study of blood T cells in healthy people across ages. With a J-beta primer mix and a sample-barcoded 5' primer, a second PCR ran about 6 to 11 cycles. TCRdb recomputed calls from the 5' RACE reads with MiXCR, one row per CDR3 protein. The sample includes about 1.4 million distinct CDR3 sequences, roughly 59% of them seen just once. Sequenced sample: blood. These receptors were obtained from a man aged 18 to 35 in good health.

The chain combines TRBV20-1 with TRBJ1-2; the match to TRBD1 covers 9 bases. Trimming cost V 6 bases and J 2 bases; bases outside gene matches: 7. CDR3 length equals 14 residues. The V gene's germline CDR1 is DFQATT and CDR2 SNEGSKA (reference sequence). Written as DNA, the CDR3 is TGCAGTGCCACCCCCGGGACAGGGAACTATGGCTACACCTTC. Its protein is CSATPGTGNYGYTF.

J is TRBJ2-2 and V is TRBV4-2; D call uncertain. Between the trimmed V and J ends, which lost 0 bases and 4 bases, there was a span of 12 bases. The V gene's germline CDR1 is LGHNA and CDR2 YNFKEQ. This CDR3 has 16 residues. The CDR3 here is CASSQDRRGVTGELFF. In nucleotides, the CDR3 is TGTGCCAGCAGCCAAGATCGGAGAGGTGTCACCGGGGAGCTGTTTTTT.

The table lists this clonotype with a count of one. This chain joins TRBV28 and TRBJ1-6, with D hard to call. CDR3 size: 18 residues. Germline CDR1 reads MDHEN; CDR2 reads SYDVKM. V was pared by 5 bases and J by 0 bases, with 17 bases between. In DNA form, the CDR3 reads TGTGCCAGCAGTGGGATAATGGACGGGAGCTCCTATAATTCACCCCTCCACTTT. Protein sequence: CASSGIMDGSSYNSPLHF. The full variable domain, in which reference TRBV28 and TRBJ1-6 provide the parts outside the CDR3, is DVKVTQSSRYLVKRTGEKVFLECVQDMDHENMFWYRQDPGLGLRLIYFSYDVKMKEKGDIPEGYSVSREKKERFSLILESASTNQTSMYLCASSGIMDGSSYNSPLHFGNGTRLTVT.

This clonotype was detected many times. The chain carries TRBV3-1 and TRBJ1-1; D not certain. Germline assignment: CDR1 LGHDT and CDR2 YNNKEL (reference sequence). V was trimmed by 1 base and J by 4 bases, leaving 4 bases between them. The CDR3 sequence is 12 residues long. In nucleotides, the CDR3 is TGTGCCAGCAGCCAAGGGGCCACTGAAGCTTTCTTT. Its translation: CASSQGATEAFF.

The V and J genes are TRBV4-1 and TRBJ2-1; D remains unclear. The CDR3 loop spans 14 amino acids. CDR1 is MGHRA, CDR2 YSYEKL, per germline. The germline V and J ends were trimmed by 2 bases and 7 bases, with 12 bases remaining between them. The CDR3 loop reads CASSQLEGLNEQFF. CDR3 DNA: TGCGCCAGCAGCCAACTAGAAGGGTTGAATGAGCAGTTCTTC.

The chain joins TRBV7-9 to TRBJ2-7; TRBD2 agrees at 9 bases. The V gene end was trimmed by 2 bases and the J gene end by 4 bases; junction bases not matched to a gene: 6. Germline values: CDR1 SEHNR, CDR2 FQNEAQ (reference sequence). CDR3 size: 15 residues. The CDR3 DNA reads TGTGCCAGCAGCTTATTGCTAGCGGGACTTTACGAGCAGTACTTC. It is translated as CASSLLLAGLYEQYF.

This chain links TRBV20-1 with TRBJ1-2; TRBD1 is a possible D gene (5 bases). From germline, CDR1 is DFQATT and CDR2 SNEGSKA (reference sequence). This CDR3 is built from 12 residues. Between the trimmed V and J ends, which lost 8 bases and 4 bases, there was a span of 14 bases. This CDR3 is CSIGGGSYGYTF. CDR3 coding DNA: TGCAGTATCGGGGGAGGGTCCTATGGCTACACCTTC.

This clonotype turned up a few times. The germline gene is not matched at one end of the junction; a read error may be the cause. The CDR3 protein is CASRRTDSSCEQYF. CDR3 in DNA: TGTGCCAGCAGGAGGACAGACAGCTCCTGCGAGCAGTACTTC. This chain links TRBV28 with TRBJ2-7; D perhaps matches TRBD1 (6 bases). Germline CDR1 is MDHEN and CDR2 is SYDVKM. The CDR3 covers 14 residues.

This clonotype showed up just a few times. The J gene is TRBJ1-5, the V gene TRBV20-1, with D maybe TRBD1 (6 bases). This CDR3 is 14 amino acids long. Deletions cut 6 bases from V and 4 bases from J, with 16 bases between. Germline V gene lookup returns CDR1 DFQATT and CDR2 SNEGSKA (reference sequence). CDR3 region: CSAQMGGPNQPQHF. DNA for the CDR3: TGCAGTGCCCAAATGGGGGGCCCTAATCAGCCCCAGCATTTT.

The chain links TRBV7-9 to TRBJ2-4, with D perhaps matching TRBD2 (5 bases). The tail of the sequence fits TRBJ2-7 better, so the J call may be wrong. Germline assignment: CDR1 SEHNR and CDR2 FQNEAQ (reference sequence). The CDR3 is made up of 13 amino acids. CDR3 residues: CASQPGLTYEQYF. Here the CDR3 DNA reads TGTGCCAGCCAACCCGGACTGACCTACGAGCAGTACTTC.

This chain connects TRBV7-9 to TRBJ1-2, with no clear D. V lost 1 base and J lost 2, with 11 bases in between. The CDR3 contains 15 residues. The germline V gene has CDR1 SEHNR and CDR2 FQNEAQ (reference sequence). Here the CDR3 DNA reads TGTGCCAGCAGCTTAGGTGGCCAGAAAAACTATGGCTACACCTTC. Translating it yields CASSLGGQKNYGYTF.

The chain carries TRBV27 and TRBJ2-1; D call uncertain. CDR1 MNHEY and CDR2 SMNVEV come from the germline V gene (reference sequence). The V end was cut by 5 bases, the J end by 5 bases, with 13 bases between. This CDR3 has 14 residues. In nucleotides, the CDR3 is TGTGCCAGCAGTGTAGCAGATACAAACAATGAGCAGTTCTTC. Translating it yields CASSVADTNNEQFF.

This clonotype was found a few times. CDR3 region: CASSTADGYYEQYF. The DNA for the CDR3 is TGTGCCAGCTCAACGGCAGACGGATACTACGAGCAGTACTTC. The chain carries TRBV18 and TRBJ2-5; D call uncertain. The J call may be faulty, since TRBJ2-7 better matches the DNA end. Germline CDR1 reads KGHSH; CDR2 reads LQKENI. The CDR3 length is 14 residues.

The rearrangement uses TRBV14 and TRBJ1-1; no clear D gene. Germline V gene lookup returns CDR1 SGHDN and CDR2 FVKESK. The CDR3 runs 13 residues. V was pared by 2 bases and J by 2 bases, with 6 bases between. The CDR3 coding sequence is TGTGCCAGCAGCCAACAGGTTAACACTGAAGCTTTCTTT. Protein sequence: CASSQQVNTEAFF.

The rearrangement joins TRBV5-1 to TRBJ2-4, with D uncertain. The CDR3 has 13 residues. Trimming took off 0 bases at V and 5 bases at J, with 6 bases between the two ends. Germline V gives CDR1 SGHRS, CDR2 YFSETQ. CDR3 sequence (DNA): TGCGCCAGCAGCTTGGGGCCAGAAAACATTCAGTACTTC. Protein: CASSLGPENIQYF.

J is TRBJ1-4 and V is TRBV9; no clear D. The CDR3 spans 15 residues. V was pared by 0 bases and J by 0 bases, with 6 bases between. In germline, CDR1 is SGDLS, CDR2 YYNGEE. The CDR3 loop is CASSVVASTNEKLFF. As DNA, the CDR3 is TGTGCCAGCAGCGTAGTTGCTTCAACTAATGAAAAACTGTTTTTT.

Worth noting for this clonotype: One end of the junction varies from germline; a read error may be responsible. The chain couples TRBV7-9 to TRBJ1-1, with a possible D match to TRBD1 (6 bases). CDR1 SEHNR and CDR2 FQNEAQ come from the germline V gene (reference sequence). The CDR3 totals 14 residues. The CDR3 is CAGSLGGVITEAFF. CDR3 sequence (DNA): TGTGCCGGCAGCCTAGGGGGGGTGATAACCGAAGCTTTCTTT.

Concerning this clonotype: Since a much larger clone is just one base distant, this may be a read error. The chain employs TRBV7-2 and TRBJ2-1; D not resolved. CDR1 and CDR2 from the germline V gene are SGHTA and FQGNSA. This CDR3 comprises 15 residues. Trimming stripped 1 base from V and 4 bases from J, with 11 bases between. Here the CDR3 reads CASSLGPKRYNEQFF. The DNA for the CDR3 is TGTGCCAGCAGCTTAGGACCCAAGAGGTACAATGAGCAGTTCTTC.

The CDR3 region is CASSPGDRQAFF. The CDR3, as DNA: TGTGCCAGCAGCCCCGGGGACAGGCAAGCTTTCTTT. The chain employs TRBV5-6 and TRBJ1-1; 8 bases fit TRBD1. The CDR3 loop spans 12 amino acids. Trimming took 4 bases from V and 9 from J; bases not matched to a gene: 5. The germline V gene has CDR1 SGHDT and CDR2 YYEEEE.

The chain links TRBV15 to TRBJ1-1; D is undetermined. This CDR3 has 15 amino acids. The germline V gene has CDR1 LNHNV and CDR2 YYDKDF (reference sequence). V lost 4 bases, J lost 1 base, and 13 bases lay in between. CDR3 sequence reads: CATSTGESGNTEAFF. As DNA, the CDR3 is TGTGCCACCAGCACTGGGGAGTCGGGGAACACTGAAGCTTTCTTT.

The chain couples TRBV7-9 to TRBJ2-5; D uncertain. Trimming took 5 bases from V and 1 from J, leaving 8 bases between them. The CDR3 extends over 13 amino acids. The germline V gene has CDR1 SEHNR and CDR2 FQNEAQ (reference sequence). The CDR3 DNA sequence: TGTGCCAGCAGCCAATCAATCCAAGAGACCCAGTACTTC. Its protein product is CASSQSIQETQYF.

V gene TRBV14 combines with J gene TRBJ2-7, with D unresolved. The V end was cut by 1 base, the J end by 0 bases, with 10 bases between. From germline, CDR1 is SGHDN and CDR2 FVKESK. This CDR3 spans 15 amino acids. The CDR3 coding sequence is TGTGCCAGCAGCCAAGTCGCGGCAGCCTCCTACGAGCAGTACTTC. Translation gives CASSQVAAASYEQYF. The full variable domain, its missing parts supplied by reference TRBV14 and TRBJ2-7, is EAGVTQFPSHSVIEKGQTVTLRCDPISGHDNLYWYRRVMGKEIKFLLHFVKESKQDESGMPNNRFLAERTGGTYSTLKVQPAELEDSGVYFCASSQVAAASYEQYFGPGTRLTVT.

This sequence joins TRBV20-1 and TRBJ1-6; TRBD1 agrees at 7 bases. V was clipped by 0 bases and J by 0 bases; unmatched bases: 5. This CDR3 spans 17 amino acids. The germline gives CDR1 DFQATT, CDR2 SNEGSKA (reference sequence). The CDR3 reads CSARDLEGASYNSPLHF. The CDR3, as DNA: TGCAGTGCTAGAGATCTGGAGGGGGCCTCCTATAATTCACCCCTCCACTTT.

J is TRBJ2-3 and V is TRBV6-5, with TRBD2 matching over 13 bases. The CDR3 covers 16 residues. The germline V gene encodes CDR1 MNHEY and CDR2 SVGAGI. The ends lost 6 bases at V and 7 bases at J; junction bases unmatched: 10. The CDR3 sequence: CASSNPTSGRRYTQYF. The CDR3 DNA sequence: TGTGCCAGCAGCAATCCGACTAGCGGGAGGAGATATACGCAGTATTTT.